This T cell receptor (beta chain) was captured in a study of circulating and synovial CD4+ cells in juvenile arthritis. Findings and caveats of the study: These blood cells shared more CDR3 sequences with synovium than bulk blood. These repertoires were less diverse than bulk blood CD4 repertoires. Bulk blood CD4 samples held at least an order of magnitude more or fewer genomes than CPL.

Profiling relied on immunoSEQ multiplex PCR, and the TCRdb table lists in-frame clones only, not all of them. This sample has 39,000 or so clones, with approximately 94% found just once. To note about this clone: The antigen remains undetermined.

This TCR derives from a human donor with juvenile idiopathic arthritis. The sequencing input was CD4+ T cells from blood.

Here the CDR3 reads CASTASTGSGTEAFF. DNA for the CDR3: TGTGCCAGCACCGCATCAACTGGATCGGGCACTGAAGCTTTCTTT. The chain employs TRBV6-5 and TRBJ1-1; D uncertain. V lost 7 bases and J lost 4, with 19 bases in between. CDR3 length equals 15 residues. Germline lookup yields CDR1 MNHEY and CDR2 SVGAGI.